Listed here are 32 T cell receptor beta chains from one sample, sequenced in a study of response to subunit inactivated influenza vaccine. TCRdb independently ran MiXCR on the RT-PCR reads; one entry per CDR3 protein. Of more than 200,000 distinct CDR3 sequences in the sample, 9.5% to 15% are singletons; the top ten hold less than 8.5%. The source was non-naive T cells sorted from PBMCs, collected 14 to 15 days before vaccination. The receptors were gathered from a man aged 50 to 59 who received an inactivated influenza vaccine.

This chain joins TRBV5-1 and TRBJ1-2; D gene ambiguous. Per the germline V gene, CDR1 is SGHRS and CDR2 is YFSETQ. The CDR3 covers 15 residues. The CDR3 nucleotides are TGCACCATCAGCTTGGACGGCAGCGGAAGCTATGGCTACACCTTC. Its protein is CTISLDGSGSYGYTF.

This clonotype was counted at least ten times. The chain employs TRBV10-1 and TRBJ2-1, with D maybe TRBD2 (6 bases). CDR1 WNHNN and CDR2 SYGVQD come from the germline V gene (reference sequence). Trimming stripped 4 bases from V and 6 bases from J, with 19 bases between. This CDR3 is 16 amino acids long. The CDR3 spells CASSATLYTSINEQFF. CDR3 sequence (DNA): TGCGCCAGCAGTGCAACTTTATACACTAGCATCAATGAGCAGTTCTTC.

This clonotype showed up many times. V usage is TRBV4-3 and J usage is TRBJ2-3; 12 bases align to TRBD2. Trimming at V came to 0 bases and at J to 8 bases, leaving 6 bases not matched to a gene. Per the germline V gene, CDR1 is LGHNA and CDR2 is YSLEER. The CDR3 totals 16 residues. The chain's CDR3 is CASSQDATSGSSTQYF. CDR3 in DNA: TGCGCCAGCAGCCAAGATGCGACTAGCGGGAGTAGTACGCAGTATTTT.

This clonotype has a count of ten or more. This chain joins TRBV12-3 or TRBV12-4 and TRBJ1-1; D uncertain. The ends were cut back, 3 bases at V and 5 bases at J, with 10 bases in the middle. The CDR3 loop spans 13 amino acids. CDR3 coding DNA: TGTGCCAGCAGTTTCGCTCGGGGAACTGAAGCTTTCTTT. It translates to CASSFARGTEAFF.

This clonotype was counted ten times or more. V and J are TRBV11-2 and TRBJ2-1, with D perhaps being TRBD1 or TRBD2 (5 bases each). Between the trimmed V and J ends, which lost 6 bases and 4 bases, there was a span of 25 bases. CDR3 size: 18 residues. From germline, CDR1 is SGHAT and CDR2 FQNNGV. This chain's CDR3 is CASRIAWGGRRRYNEQFF. The CDR3 DNA sequence: TGTGCCAGCAGAATCGCTTGGGGCGGGCGGCGCCGTTACAATGAGCAGTTCTTC.

This clonotype was observed at least ten times. The V gene is TRBV24-1, the J gene TRBJ2-7, with D perhaps matching TRBD1 (6 bases). The V gene's germline CDR1 is KGHDR and CDR2 SFDVKD. Trimming shortened V by 3 bases and J by 5 bases, and 16 bases separated the two germline ends. The CDR3 consists of 15 residues. The CDR3 sequence: CATSDPHQGSHEQYF. CDR3 bases: TGTGCCACCAGTGATCCGCATCAGGGGAGCCACGAGCAGTACTTC.

The chain couples TRBV20-1 to TRBJ2-1; D may be TRBD2 (6 bases). Germline CDR1 and CDR2: DFQATT and SNEGSKA (reference sequence). The germline V and J ends were trimmed by 3 bases and 5 bases, with 17 bases remaining between them. This CDR3 spans 15 amino acids. In DNA form, the CDR3 reads TGCAGTGCTAGTAATCTAGCGCGGGTCAACAATGAGCAGTTCTTC. It yields the protein CSASNLARVNNEQFF.

With respect to this clonotype: This may stem from a read error, because a much larger clone lies one nucleotide away. This sequence joins TRBV7-8 and TRBJ2-3; D remains ambiguous. In germline, CDR1 is SGHVS, CDR2 FQNEAQ. CDR3 length equals 14 residues. The ends were cut back, 5 bases at V and 3 bases at J, with 12 bases in the middle. CDR3 in amino acids: CASSLTRSTDTQYF. The CDR3 nucleotides are TGTGCCAGCAGCCTCACGAGGTCAACAGATACGCAGTATTTT.

This clonotype has just a few counts. The chain combines TRBV11-3 with TRBJ2-2; maybe TRBD2 (5 bases). The V gene's germline CDR1 is SGHNT and CDR2 YENEEA. V gave up 5 bases and J gave up 7 bases, with 11 bases separating them. The CDR3 is made up of 13 amino acids. CDR3 amino acids: CASSTRRGGELFF. CDR3 DNA sequence: TGTGCCAGCAGCACTAGGCGTGGCGGGGAGCTGTTTTTT.

This clonotype was seen ten or more times. The gene calls are TRBV7-2 and TRBJ2-3; 10 bases align to TRBD2. This CDR3 comprises 15 residues. Germline assignment: CDR1 SGHTA and CDR2 FQGNSA. V dropped 1 base and J dropped 6; count of bases not matched to a gene: 4. The CDR3 bases are TGTGCCAGCAGCTTAGTTGTGACTAGCGGGGATACGCAGTATTTT. Its translation is CASSLVVTSGDTQYF.

The genes are TRBV28 and TRBJ2-7; 12 nucleotides align to TRBD1. This CDR3 contains 16 residues. The germline V gene has CDR1 MDHEN and CDR2 SYDVKM. The V and J ends lost 5 bases and 7 bases, in that order; junction bases with no gene match: 12. CDR3 sequence reads: CASSLPGGQGAREQYF. In nucleotides, the CDR3 is TGTGCCAGCAGTCTCCCGGGGGGACAGGGGGCGAGAGAGCAGTACTTC.

This clonotype was found many times. This chain uses TRBV7-2 with TRBJ2-3; D remains unclear. The CDR3 contains 13 residues. The V gene's germline CDR1 is SGHTA and CDR2 FQGNSA. V lost 2 bases and J 1 base, leaving 4 bases between the germline ends. CDR3 DNA: TGTGCCAGCAGCTTACAGGGCACAGATACGCAGTATTTT. Translation: CASSLQGTDTQYF.

This clonotype appeared a few times. The chain joins TRBV5-5 to TRBJ1-1; D is uncertain. Germline V gene data show CDR1 as SGHKS and CDR2 as YYEKEE (reference sequence). This CDR3 region has 12 residues. V lost 2 bases to trimming and J lost 3 bases, with 5 bases between them. CDR3 bases: TGTGCCAGCAGCTTATTGCACACTGAAGCTTTCTTT. The encoded protein is CASSLLHTEAFF.

The chain combines TRBV12-3 or TRBV12-4 with TRBJ1-1, with 9 nucleotides matching TRBD1. The CDR3 has 14 residues. The V and J ends lost 2 bases and 5 bases, in that order; junction bases with no gene match: 3. DNA of the CDR3: TGTGCCAGCAGTTTAACAGGGGGCTTGACTGAAGCTTTCTTT. This translates into CASSLTGGLTEAFF.

The chain carries TRBV12-3 or TRBV12-4 and TRBJ1-5; D is unclear. Trimming removed 3 bases at V and 5 bases at J, with 8 bases between. CDR3 length: 13 residues. DNA of the CDR3: TGTGCCAGCAGTTTCTCTGGGGATCAGCCCCAGCATTTT. Translated, it gives CASSFSGDQPQHF.

This clonotype was counted only a few times. The rearrangement links TRBV5-1 to TRBJ2-1; 8 bases agree with TRBD2. The germline gives CDR1 SGHRS, CDR2 YFSETQ. CDR3 length: 15 amino acids. V lost 9 bases and J lost 4; bases outside the gene matches: 12. DNA of the CDR3: TGCGCCACCAAGAAAACTAGCGGTTTGTACAATGAGCAGTTCTTC. It is translated as CATKKTSGLYNEQFF.

This clonotype was observed many times. The rearrangement joins TRBV12-3 or TRBV12-4 to TRBJ1-1, with TRBD1 identical over 7 bases. Trimming removed 5 bases from V and 4 bases from J; junction bases left unmatched: 4. The length of the CDR3 is 13 residues. As DNA, the CDR3 is TGTGCCAGCAGTCCACAGGGGAGCACTGAAGCTTTCTTT. It translates to CASSPQGSTEAFF.

This clonotype was observed a few times. This chain joins TRBV6-5 and TRBJ2-7; weak D call: TRBD1 (6 bases). The germline gives CDR1 MNHEY, CDR2 SVGAGI. This CDR3 spans 14 amino acids. Trimming took off 4 bases at V and 4 bases at J, with 14 bases between the two ends. In DNA form, the CDR3 reads TGTGCCAGCAGTTCATCCCAGGGGTTTTACGAGCAGTACTTC. This encodes CASSSSQGFYEQYF.

This clonotype showed up just a few times. The V and J genes are TRBV27 and TRBJ2-3, with TRBD1 matching 9 bases. Germline CDR1 MNHEY, CDR2 SMNVEV (reference sequence). V lost 1 base to trimming and J lost 7 bases; unmatched junction nucleotides: 6. This CDR3 is built from 15 residues. CDR3 in amino acids: CASSLWDRESYTQYF. The CDR3, as DNA: TGTGCCAGCAGTTTATGGGACAGGGAATCCTATACGCAGTATTTT.

This clonotype was picked up a small number of times. The CDR3 protein is CASSSDTSGRARDTQYF. The CDR3 DNA follows: TGCGCCAGCAGCTCGGATACTAGCGGGAGGGCCAGAGATACGCAGTATTTT. The V gene is TRBV5-1, the J gene TRBJ2-3; 13 positions match TRBD2. The trim removed 3 bases at V and 5 bases at J, leaving 9 bases unmatched. This CDR3 contains 17 residues. The V gene's germline CDR1 is SGHRS and CDR2 YFSETQ.

At least ten counts were recorded for this clonotype. The chain carries TRBV7-2 and TRBJ2-3; unclear D gene. Germline CDR1 is SGHTA and CDR2 is FQGNSA. The CDR3 extends over 13 amino acids. V was shortened by 1 base and J by 4 bases, with 6 bases between the two germline ends. In nucleotides, the CDR3 is TGTGCCAGCAGCTTAGGTGGGGCAGATACGCAGTATTTT. Its translation: CASSLGGADTQYF.

This clonotype was counted ten times or more. The V call is TRBV12-3 or TRBV12-4, the J call TRBJ2-7; D uncertain. CDR3 length: 13 residues. V lost 2 bases to trimming and J lost 4 bases, with 9 bases between them. The CDR3 region is CASSLNGRYEQYF. CDR3 DNA sequence: TGTGCCAGCAGTTTAAACGGACGGTACGAGCAGTACTTC.

This clonotype was picked up a small number of times. The rearrangement joins TRBV5-1 to TRBJ2-5; 10 bases line up with TRBD1. Germline V gene lookup returns CDR1 SGHRS and CDR2 YFSETQ. Losses at the gene ends were 4 bases for V and 6 bases for J; bases not matched to a gene: 6. This CDR3 is 14 amino acids long. The CDR3 here is CASSPGTGEKTQYF. In DNA, the CDR3 is TGCGCCAGCAGCCCCGGGACAGGGGAGAAGACCCAGTACTTC.

The sample holds many counts of this clonotype. This rearrangement joins TRBV12-3 or TRBV12-4 to TRBJ2-7; D is unresolved. The CDR3 is 12 amino acids. V was trimmed by 5 bases and J by 6 bases, leaving 11 bases between them. CDR3 DNA sequence: TGTGCCAGCAGTCCCGAATTTAGCGAGCAGTACTTC. Translating gives CASSPEFSEQYF.

The V call is TRBV9, the J call TRBJ2-2; D might be TRBD1 or TRBD2, each matching 5 bases. V was pared by 2 bases and J by 5 bases, with 16 bases between. The CDR3 runs to 16 residues. From germline, CDR1 is SGDLS and CDR2 YYNGEE. This chain's CDR3 is CASSVTGTPGTGELFF. The CDR3 nucleotides are TGTGCCAGCAGCGTCACCGGGACCCCGGGTACCGGGGAGCTGTTTTTT.

This clonotype was seen more than once but under ten times. The chain couples TRBV30 to TRBJ1-3; D is ambiguous. V was cut by 2 bases and J by 3 bases, with 17 bases left in between. Germline V CDR1 and CDR2: GTSNPN, SVGIG (reference sequence). The CDR3 length is 16 residues. CDR3 sequence (DNA): TGTGCCTGGAGTCCCCCGAGGCTGGGGAGTGGAAACACCATATATTTT. Encoded protein: CAWSPPRLGSGNTIYF.

Only a few counts were recorded for this clonotype. V gene TRBV11-2 combines with J gene TRBJ2-2; 10 bases are a match to TRBD2. J gave up 6 bases and V 10 bases, and 5 bases lay outside the gene matches. This CDR3 is built from 13 residues. The germline gives CDR1 SGHAT, CDR2 FQNNGV. The CDR3 loop is CATQRGGAGELFF. CDR3 in DNA: TGTGCCACCCAGCGGGGGGGCGCCGGGGAGCTGTTTTTT.

The chain links TRBV6-2 or TRBV6-3 to TRBJ2-2; 8 nucleotides line up with TRBD1. The germline gives CDR1 MNHEY, CDR2 SVGEGT. The trim removed 6 bases at V and 5 bases at J, leaving 5 bases unmatched. The CDR3 has 14 residues. Here the CDR3 reads CASRTGVLTGELFF. CDR3 DNA: TGTGCCAGCAGGACAGGGGTCCTTACCGGGGAGCTGTTTTTT.

This clonotype was seen more than once but under ten times. The rearrangement links TRBV20-1 to TRBJ2-7; the D gene is possibly TRBD1 (5 bases). Trimming removed 0 bases at V and 2 bases at J, with 14 bases between. Germline CDR1 and CDR2: DFQATT and SNEGSKA (reference sequence). CDR3 length: 15 residues. The CDR3 DNA reads as TGCAGTGCTAGAGATCTCAGATCGACAGCCTACGAGCAGTACTTC. This codes for CSARDLRSTAYEQYF.

This clonotype occurred a few times. The chain has TRBV30 and TRBJ2-2; D not certain. CDR1 is GTSNPN and CDR2 is SVGIG in the germline V gene (reference sequence). V was clipped by 0 bases and J by 3 bases, with 5 bases between them. The CDR3 has 13 residues. Here the CDR3 reads CAWSVLHTGELFF. The CDR3 DNA reads TGTGCCTGGAGTGTACTTCACACCGGGGAGCTGTTTTTT.

The chain couples TRBV20-1 to TRBJ1-5; 11 nucleotides agree with TRBD1. Germline values: CDR1 DFQATT, CDR2 SNEGSKA (reference sequence). J gave up 2 bases and V 2 bases, and 2 bases lay outside the gene matches. This CDR3 has 15 residues. The CDR3 loop reads CSARRDRGGNQPQHF. The CDR3 DNA sequence: TGCAGTGCTAGAAGGGACAGGGGGGGCAATCAGCCCCAGCATTTT.

V gene TRBV7-2 combines with J gene TRBJ2-1; D is possibly TRBD2 (5 bases). This CDR3 is built from 15 residues. Trimming removed 5 bases at V and 0 bases at J, with 11 bases between. Germline V CDR1 and CDR2: SGHTA, FQGNSA. The CDR3 nucleotides are TGTGCCAGCAGCGAGGGCGAGAGCTCCTACAATGAGCAGTTCTTC. Translation gives CASSEGESSYNEQFF. Using reference TRBV7-2 and TRBJ2-1 for the parts outside the CDR3, the full variable domain is GAGVSQSPSNKVTEKGKDVELRCDPISGHTALYWYRQSLGQGLEFLIYFQGNSAPDKSGLPSDRFSAERTGGSVSTLTIQRTQQEDSAVYLCASSEGESSYNEQFFGPGTRLTVL.